The clone carrying this T cell receptor beta chain was seen a handful of times. These data come from a study of CD8+ T cells in alopecia areata. The CDR3 loop spans 13 amino acids. In germline, CDR1 is MRHNA, CDR2 SNTAGT. Trimming took off 3 bases at V and 4 bases at J, with 7 bases between the two ends. Sequencing relied on a cDNA template that was reverse transcribed from extracted RNA. Generated by immunoSEQ multiplex PCR, the TCRdb table keeps only in-frame clones and is missing some. The repertoire holds 100,000 to 150,000 clones, approximately 59% seen once, with 25% to 35% in the top ten. Treatment indicated: oral pan-JAK inhibitor, 5-10 mg twice daily.

The gene calls are TRBV6-4 and TRBJ1-5; D unclear. This material consisted of CD8+ T cells sorted from blood, taken at week 4, from a patient treated with tofacitinib. This TCR came from a human donor with alopecia areata. The CDR3 DNA reads as TGTGCCAGCAGTGAGGACGGTAATCAGCCCCAGCATTTT. It is translated as CASSEDGNQPQHF.